These 15 T cell receptor beta chains were sequenced from one sample in a study of long-term antiretroviral therapy in people with HIV. The run of the v3.0 immunoSEQ assay was at survey level. TCRdb's table, derived via immunoSEQ multiplex PCR, lists solely in-frame clones and lacks some. The data contain about 22,000 clones, approximately 80% of them seen just once; the ten biggest clones take up around 19%. Material: unsorted PBMCs, obtained 0.5 years before starting antiretroviral therapy. The receptors derive from a man in his forties with HIV.

DNA for the CDR3: TGTGCCAGCAGGGAGGGGATTTATGGCTACACCTTC. Translating it yields CASREGIYGYTF. The V and J genes are TRBV2 and TRBJ1-2; TRBD1 might be the D (5 bases). Trimming removed 6 bases at V and 5 bases at J, with 10 bases between. Germline V gene data show CDR1 as SNHLY and CDR2 as FYNNEI. This CDR3 has 12 amino acids. Complete variable domain (other parts from reference TRBV2 and TRBJ1-2): EPEVTQTPSHQVTQMGQEVILRCVPISNHLYFYWYRQILGQKVEFLVSFYNNEISEKSEIFDDQFSVERPDGSNFTLKIRSTKLEDSAMYFCASREGIYGYTFGSGTRLTVV.

This clone was counted a few times. The chain carries TRBV7-2 and TRBJ1-6; possibly TRBD1 for D (5 bases). The CDR3 contains 16 residues. Trimming removed 4 bases from V and 8 bases from J, with 18 bases in between. Germline V gene sequence: CDR1 SGHTA, CDR2 FQGNSA. CDR3 in DNA: TGTGCCAGCAGCTCCCGGGACGTAACACTCGATTCACCCCTCCACTTT. This sequence encodes CASSSRDVTLDSPLHF.

The chain recombines TRBV15 with TRBJ1-4, with TRBD1 as a possible D gene (6 bases). V lost 0 bases, J lost 7 bases, and 15 bases lay in between. Per germline, CDR1 LNHNV and CDR2 YYDKDF (reference sequence). The CDR3 runs to 16 residues. This CDR3 reads CATSRDSTVRGEKLFF. CDR3 nucleotides: TGTGCCACCAGCAGAGATAGTACCGTCAGGGGTGAAAAACTGTTTTTT.

This chain connects TRBV4-1 to TRBJ2-1, with 12 nucleotides matching TRBD2. This CDR3 is built from 18 residues. The V gene's germline CDR1 is MGHRA and CDR2 YSYEKL. V was clipped by 3 bases and J by 7 bases; unmatched bases: 13. This chain's CDR3 is CASSHGQTSGGPGNEQFF. For the CDR3, the DNA is TGCGCCAGCAGCCACGGCCAGACTAGCGGGGGACCGGGGAATGAGCAGTTCTTC.

The chain links TRBV5-6 to TRBJ2-7, with a weak D call TRBD1 (6 bases). V gave up 1 base and J gave up 3 bases, with 14 bases separating them. There are 15 residues in the CDR3. Germline V CDR1 and CDR2: SGHDT, YYEEEE. Here the CDR3 reads CASSLRAGVHYEQYF. In DNA form, the CDR3 reads TGTGCCAGCAGCTTGAGGGCAGGGGTTCACTACGAGCAGTACTTC.

The chain couples TRBV15 to TRBJ1-1; D is unclear. Trimming removed 0 bases at V and 7 bases at J, with 6 bases between. Germline CDR1 reads LNHNV; CDR2 reads YYDKDF (reference sequence). This CDR3 contains 12 residues. The CDR3 sequence: CATSRDKIEAFF. The CDR3 DNA is TGTGCCACCAGCAGAGATAAAATTGAAGCTTTCTTT.

The chain carries TRBV5-1 and TRBJ2-5; D unclear. The CDR3 sequence is 15 residues long. Trimming left V 3 bases short and J 2 bases short, with 14 bases between. Germline CDR1 is SGHRS and CDR2 is YFSETQ. CDR3 loop: CASSSSSGPQETQYF. CDR3 DNA: TGCGCCAGCAGCTCGAGCTCGGGCCCACAAGAGACCCAGTACTTC.

The CDR3 DNA reads TGCGCCAGCAGCCAAGATAGGCGGTCCCTCGAGCAGTACTTC. Encoded protein: CASSQDRRSLEQYF. The chain recombines TRBV4-1 with TRBJ2-7; no definite D call. The CDR3 consists of 14 residues. The V end was cut by 0 bases, the J end by 6 bases, with 12 bases between. Per germline, CDR1 MGHRA and CDR2 YSYEKL.

This clone was seen once. The chain's CDR3 is CASTTNQVKFGYGYTF. CDR3 sequence (DNA): TGTGCCAGCACTACCAATCAGGTCAAATTTGGCTATGGCTACACCTTC. The V and J genes are TRBV28 and TRBJ1-2, with D unresolved. The germline CDR1 and CDR2 sequences are MDHEN and SYDVKM. Trimming removed 7 bases at V and 4 bases at J, with 22 bases between. The CDR3 extends over 16 amino acids.

The genes are TRBV4-1 and TRBJ2-1; a possible D gene is TRBD1 (6 bases). Germline V gene data show CDR1 as MGHRA and CDR2 as YSYEKL. Trimming removed 4 bases from V and 7 bases from J, with 17 bases in between. The CDR3 has 15 residues. The CDR3 nucleotides read TGCGCCAGCAGCCCGCCTATGGACAGAGCAAATGAGCAGTTCTTC. Its protein is CASSPPMDRANEQFF.

The CDR3 DNA reads as TGTGCCAGCAGCTCCCCAGGGGGGCCCCAGCATTTT. This codes for CASSSPGGPQHF. The V gene is TRBV7-2, the J gene TRBJ1-5; 7 nucleotides match TRBD1. The junction had 3 bases not matched to a gene; V was cut back by 4 bases and J by 9 bases. The CDR3 runs 12 residues. The germline CDR1 and CDR2 sequences are SGHTA and FQGNSA.

This clone was recorded once. This chain uses TRBV30 with TRBJ1-3; D is ambiguous. Germline CDR1 reads GTSNPN; CDR2 reads SVGIG (reference sequence). V lost 4 bases and J lost 8, with 12 bases in between. The CDR3 extends over 12 amino acids. CDR3 sequence (DNA): TGTGCCTGGAACGTCGGGCTAGACACCATATATTTT. Translated: CAWNVGLDTIYF.

This sequence joins TRBV14 and TRBJ1-5; D gene unclear. Germline-derived CDR1 and CDR2 are SGHDN and FVKESK. The CDR3 is 13 residues long. Between the trimmed V and J ends, which lost 1 base and 6 bases, there was a span of 7 bases. In DNA, the CDR3 is TGTGCCAGCAGCCAAGGATTCCGTCAGCCCCAGCATTTT. Amino acid sequence: CASSQGFRQPQHF.

This rearrangement joins TRBV18 to TRBJ2-2; the D gene is possibly TRBD1 (6 bases). The germline V gene encodes CDR1 KGHSH and CDR2 LQKENI. Trimming took 3 bases from V and 1 from J, leaving 12 bases between them. The CDR3 loop spans 16 amino acids. The CDR3 is CASSPRQVQNTGELFF. CDR3 DNA: TGTGCCAGCTCACCTAGACAGGTGCAGAACACCGGGGAGCTGTTTTTT.

This clone was counted a single time. The chain recombines TRBV6-5 with TRBJ1-5; no clear D. Germline V gives CDR1 MNHEY, CDR2 SVGAGI. There are 13 residues in the CDR3. Between the trimmed V and J ends, which lost 6 bases and 6 bases, there was a span of 12 bases. The CDR3 sequence: CASSPAGSQPQHF. DNA for the CDR3: TGTGCCAGCAGCCCGGCGGGGTCTCAGCCCCAGCATTTT.